This entry features one T cell receptor beta chain sequence. The antigen remains undetermined. Assay: immunoSEQ multiplex PCR; the TCRdb copy retains only in-frame clones and omits some. The data show about 140,000 clones, 90% to 95% seen once. The data derive from a study of T cell responses to AZD1222 COVID-19 vaccine. Study-wide results and limits: Just a handful of AZD1222 recipients tested seropositive at baseline. White British donors predominated, females outnumbered males, and clonal diversity was possibly underestimated. Repertoire samples came only from after the peak T cell response. There were vaccine-associated CD4 TCRs across spike, dominant at 160-218 and 743-854.

Germline V gene sequence: CDR1 LNHDA, CDR2 SQIVND (reference sequence). The CDR3 totals 18 residues. The J segment lost 4 bases and the V segment lost 5 bases, leaving 17 bases of the junction unmatched. This sequence originates from an adult in good health. The sample was peripheral blood, taken on day 0 of AZD1222 vaccination. The chain joins TRBV19 to TRBJ1-5; TRBD1 agrees at 7 bases. This chain's CDR3 is CASSVRPGGDRVNQPQHF. The CDR3 DNA sequence: TGTGCCAGTAGTGTACGACCAGGAGGCGACAGGGTAAATCAGCCCCAGCATTTT.